A single T cell receptor (beta chain) is shown here with its context. Deletions cut 4 bases from V and 0 bases from J, with 3 bases between. The germline V gene encodes CDR1 MNHNS and CDR2 SASEGT. This CDR3 has 12 amino acids. TCR beta CDR3 region amplification was performed from RNA transcripts. Carried out on the TCR CDR3, a first-round RT-PCR used the HTBI primer set. From the multiplex PCR reads, TCRdb called clonotypes with MiXCR, one entry per CDR3 protein. This table has 700,000 or so distinct CDR3 sequences, approximately 16% appearing once. These data come from a study of T cells in Graves' hyperthyroidism and ophthalmopathy.

The rearrangement links TRBV6-1 to TRBJ1-1; D unresolved. The source of this sequence is a man in his late teens or twenties with Graves' hyperthyroidism. The material sequenced was blood. CDR3 coding DNA: TGTGCCAGCAGTGCAGTGAACACTGAAGCTTTCTTT. Residues: CASSAVNTEAFF.